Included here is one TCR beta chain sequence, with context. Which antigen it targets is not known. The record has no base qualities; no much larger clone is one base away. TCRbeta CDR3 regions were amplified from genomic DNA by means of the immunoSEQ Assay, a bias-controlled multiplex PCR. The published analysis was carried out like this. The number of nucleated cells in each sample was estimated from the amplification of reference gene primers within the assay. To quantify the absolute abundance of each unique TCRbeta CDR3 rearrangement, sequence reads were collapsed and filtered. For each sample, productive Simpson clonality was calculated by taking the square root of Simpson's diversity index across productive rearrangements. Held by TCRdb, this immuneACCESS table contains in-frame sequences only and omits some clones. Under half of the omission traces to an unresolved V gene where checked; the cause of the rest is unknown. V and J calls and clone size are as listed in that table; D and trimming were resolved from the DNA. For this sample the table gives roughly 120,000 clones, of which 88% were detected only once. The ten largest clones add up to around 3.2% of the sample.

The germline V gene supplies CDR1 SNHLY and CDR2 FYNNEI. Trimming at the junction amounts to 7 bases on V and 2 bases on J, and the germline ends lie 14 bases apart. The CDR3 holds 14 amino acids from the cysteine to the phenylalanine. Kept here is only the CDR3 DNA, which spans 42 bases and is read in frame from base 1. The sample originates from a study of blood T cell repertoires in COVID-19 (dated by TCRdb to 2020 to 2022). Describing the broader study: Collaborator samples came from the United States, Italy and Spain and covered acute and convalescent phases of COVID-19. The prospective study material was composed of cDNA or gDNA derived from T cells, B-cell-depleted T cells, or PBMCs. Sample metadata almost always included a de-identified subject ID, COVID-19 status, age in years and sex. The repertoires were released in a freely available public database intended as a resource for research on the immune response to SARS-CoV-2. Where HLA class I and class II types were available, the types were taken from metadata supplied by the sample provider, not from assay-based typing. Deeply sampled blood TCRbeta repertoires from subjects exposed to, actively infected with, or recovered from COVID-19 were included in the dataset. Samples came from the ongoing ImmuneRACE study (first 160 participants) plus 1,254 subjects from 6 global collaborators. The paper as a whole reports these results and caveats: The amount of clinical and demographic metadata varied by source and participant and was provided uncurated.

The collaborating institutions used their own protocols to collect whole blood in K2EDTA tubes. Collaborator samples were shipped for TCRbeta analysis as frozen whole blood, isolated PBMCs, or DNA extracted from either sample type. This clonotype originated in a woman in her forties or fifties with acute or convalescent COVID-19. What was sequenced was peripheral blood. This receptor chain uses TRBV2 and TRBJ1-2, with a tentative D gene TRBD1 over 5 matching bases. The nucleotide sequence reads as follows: TGTGCCAGCACCCCACAGGCTTCGAACTATGGCTACACCTTC. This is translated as CASTPQASNYGYTF.